This T cell receptor (beta chain) emerged from a study of cytomegalovirus exposure and HLA in healthy donors. 13 Jbeta primers and 60 Vbeta primers were used for the PCR. Data came from immunoSEQ multiplex PCR; TCRdb stores just in-frame clones and leaves some out. The sample includes about 120,000 clones, over 50% seen only once; the top ten take approximately 8%. Likely unrecorded immune exposures existed in these nominally healthy donors. The length of the CDR3 is 15 residues. Germline V CDR1 and CDR2: SGHVS, FNYEAQ. Trimming took 3 bases from V and 5 from J; bases not matched to a gene: 6. The sample taken for sequencing was PBMCs. The origin of this receptor is a woman aged 40 to 50 in good health and CMV-seropositive. The J gene is TRBJ2-2, the V gene TRBV7-6; the match to TRBD2 covers 7 bases. The CDR3 bases are TGTGCCAGCAGCTTCGGACTAGGAACAACCGGGGAGCTGTTTTTT. Protein: CASSFGLGTTGELFF.